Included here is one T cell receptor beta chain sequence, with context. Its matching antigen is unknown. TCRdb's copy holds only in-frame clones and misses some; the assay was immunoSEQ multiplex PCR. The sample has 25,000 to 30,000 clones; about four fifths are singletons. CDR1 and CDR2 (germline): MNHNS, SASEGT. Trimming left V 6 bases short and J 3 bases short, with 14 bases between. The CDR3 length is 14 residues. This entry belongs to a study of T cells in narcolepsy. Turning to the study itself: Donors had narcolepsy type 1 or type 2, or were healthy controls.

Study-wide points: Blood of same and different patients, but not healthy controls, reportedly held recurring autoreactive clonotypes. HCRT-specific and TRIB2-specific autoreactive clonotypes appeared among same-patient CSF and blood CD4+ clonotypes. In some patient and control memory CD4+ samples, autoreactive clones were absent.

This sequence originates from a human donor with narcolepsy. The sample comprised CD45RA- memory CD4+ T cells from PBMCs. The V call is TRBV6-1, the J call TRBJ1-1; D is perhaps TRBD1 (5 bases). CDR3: CASRPPGLYTEAFF. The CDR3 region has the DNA TGTGCCAGCAGGCCACCAGGGTTATACACTGAAGCTTTCTTT.